This T cell receptor (beta chain) derives from a study of cytomegalovirus exposure and HLA in healthy donors. General study points: Some segments of the V type, notably TRBV6-2 and TRBV6-3, were excluded as indistinguishable.

Regarding this clone: Its cognate antigen is unknown.

V was clipped by 4 bases and J by 6 bases, with 20 bases between them. The V gene's germline CDR1 is SGHRS and CDR2 YFSETQ. This CDR3 has 15 residues. The primer mix had 60 Vbeta and 13 Jbeta primers. The data were produced by immunoSEQ multiplex PCR, yet TCRdb's version contains in-frame clones alone and is incomplete. This table has just over 150,000 clones, 75% to 90% appearing once. This receptor was obtained from a male donor in good health and CMV-seropositive. The chain employs TRBV5-1 and TRBJ2-7, with D possibly matching TRBD2 (5 bases). The specimen was PBMCs. CDR3: CASSLGDLASTEQYF. CDR3 bases: TGCGCCAGCAGCCTTGGAGACCTAGCTTCCACCGAGCAGTACTTC.